This TCR beta chain emerged from a study of OX40 agonist ivuxolimab in advanced cancers. Study background: Ivuxolimab was delivered to patients intravenously every 2 weeks at doses spanning 0.01 to 10 mg/kg. General observations from the study: In general, CD8+ T cells held more expanded clones than CD4+ did, on average.

Assay: immunoSEQ multiplex PCR; the TCRdb copy retains only in-frame clones and omits some. The table includes 67,000 or so clones, roughly 85% detected once. With regard to this clone: The target antigen is unknown.

CDR1 and CDR2 from the germline V gene are SNHLY and FYNNEI. V was cut by 5 bases and J by 5 bases, with 18 bases left in between. This CDR3 is built from 15 residues. This TCR was sampled from an adult with an advanced solid tumor such as melanoma, head and neck, liver or kidney cancer. The sample in question was CD4+ or CD8+ T cells sorted from blood, obtained in a trial of the OX40 agonist ivuxolimab. The rearrangement links TRBV2 to TRBJ2-5; TRBD1 might be the D (6 bases). CDR3: CASSIQGSLRETQYF. The DNA of the CDR3 is TGTGCCAGCAGTATACAGGGATCCTTAAGGGAGACCCAGTACTTC.